This passage covers 5 T cell receptor beta chains from one sample sequenced in a study of cytomegalovirus exposure and HLA in healthy donors. PCR primers comprised 60 Vbeta and 13 Jbeta primers. Measured with immunoSEQ multiplex PCR; TCRdb has only the in-frame clones, and not every one. This sample has about 200,000 clones, with 82% found just once. Sequenced input: PBMCs. These receptors all stem from a man between 35 and 55 years old in good health and CMV-seropositive.

The chain joins TRBV2 to TRBJ2-1, with 16 bases matching TRBD2. The CDR3 totals 17 residues. V lost 6 bases and J lost 9; bases outside the gene matches: 11. Germline assignment: CDR1 SNHLY and CDR2 FYNNEI. CDR3 amino acids: CASSGWGTSGRAVEQFF. CDR3 coding DNA: TGTGCCAGCAGCGGCTGGGGGACTAGCGGGAGGGCCGTTGAGCAGTTCTTC.

Turning to this clone: The identical CDR3 is also encoded by other nucleotide sequences in the sample. CDR3: CAWSVNWGDNSPLHF. The CDR3 DNA is TGTGCCTGGAGTGTAAATTGGGGGGATAATTCACCCCTCCACTTT. J is TRBJ1-6 and V is TRBV30, with D possibly matching TRBD1 (5 bases). The length of the CDR3 is 15 residues. Looked up from germline, CDR1 is GTSNPN and CDR2 is SVGIG (reference sequence). V was cut by 0 bases and J by 5 bases, with 11 bases left in between.

This rearrangement joins TRBV7-3 to TRBJ1-1, with D possibly TRBD1 on 6 matching bases. CDR3 length: 12 amino acids. Deletions cut 5 bases from V and 4 bases from J, with 8 bases between. In germline, CDR1 is SGHTA, CDR2 FQGTGA. The CDR3 sequence: CASSKGGTEAFF. Here the CDR3 DNA reads TGTGCCAGCAGCAAAGGGGGCACTGAAGCTTTCTTT.

V and J are TRBV5-1 and TRBJ2-3; unclear D gene. Germline-derived CDR1 and CDR2 are SGHRS and YFSETQ. The CDR3 loop spans 13 amino acids. The germline V and J ends were trimmed by 4 bases and 3 bases, with 9 bases remaining between them. The CDR3 region is CASSLSSTDTQYF. CDR3 sequence (DNA): TGCGCCAGCAGCCTGAGTAGTACAGATACGCAGTATTTT.

V and J are TRBV9 and TRBJ1-3, with D uncertain. The V end was cut by 0 bases, the J end by 0 bases, with 10 bases between. Germline CDR1 SGDLS, CDR2 YYNGEE. The CDR3 runs to 16 residues. CDR3 region: CASSVAAAGSGNTIYF. The CDR3 nucleotides are TGTGCCAGCAGCGTAGCTGCTGCAGGCTCTGGAAACACCATATATTTT.